These 15 T cell receptor beta chains were all obtained from the same sample, sequenced in a study of blood T cell repertoires in COVID-19. Libraries were prepared by immunoSEQ multiplex PCR; TCRdb keeps only in-frame clonotypes and omits some of them. The table lists roughly 230,000 clones, about 80% of them singletons, with under 5% in the top ten. The sequencing sample was made of peripheral blood. Receptors were obtained from a middle-aged man with active or convalescent COVID-19.

The chain combines TRBV5-1 with TRBJ2-7; 7 bases map to TRBD1. V shed 3 bases, J shed 3 bases, and the junction held 3 bases outside the gene matches. Per germline, CDR1 SGHRS and CDR2 YFSETQ. The CDR3 runs 13 residues. The CDR3 DNA reads as TGCGCCAGCAGCTCGGGACAGAGCTACGAGCAGTACTTC. Translated, it gives CASSSGQSYEQYF.

This clone was observed once. In nucleotides, the CDR3 is TGTGCCAGCAAGGAGGTTGGACTCAGCCAAGAGACCCAGTACTTC. Residues: CASKEVGLSQETQYF. This chain links TRBV2 with TRBJ2-5; the D gene is possibly TRBD2 (5 bases). The CDR3 spans 15 residues. The ends were cut back, 7 bases at V and 1 base at J, with 16 bases in the middle. Germline CDR1 SNHLY, CDR2 FYNNEI.

The chain links TRBV30 to TRBJ1-6, with D tentatively TRBD1 (5 bases). The CDR3 consists of 15 residues. V was shortened by 0 bases and J by 11 bases, with 17 bases between the two germline ends. The germline CDR1 and CDR2 sequences are GTSNPN and SVGIG (reference sequence). CDR3 DNA: TGTGCCTGGAGTGTAAGTATGGACATCGATACACCCCTCCACTTT. Encoded protein: CAWSVSMDIDTPLHF.

This sequence joins TRBV2 and TRBJ2-7; TRBD1 matches 7 bases. Germline values: CDR1 SNHLY, CDR2 FYNNEI. The length of the CDR3 is 13 residues. The J segment lost 5 bases and the V segment lost 6 bases, leaving 7 bases of the junction unmatched. In nucleotides, the CDR3 is TGTGCCAGCAGCCCGACAGGGTCCCACGAGCAGTACTTC. As protein: CASSPTGSHEQYF.

The CDR3 bases are TGTGCCAGCAGCCAAGGGGGTTTTAGCGGGGGGTCCACAGATACGCAGTATTTT. Its translation: CASSQGGFSGGSTDTQYF. V is TRBV4-2 and J is TRBJ2-3; TRBD2 aligns across 10 bases. CDR3 size: 18 residues. The J segment lost 2 bases and the V segment lost 1 base, leaving 9 bases of the junction unmatched. Germline values: CDR1 LGHNA, CDR2 YNFKEQ.

The count of this clone is one. V usage is TRBV19 and J usage is TRBJ1-1; perhaps TRBD1 as D (5 bases). The CDR3 is made up of 14 amino acids. Looked up from germline, CDR1 is LNHDA and CDR2 is SQIVND (reference sequence). V was shortened by 7 bases and J by 0 bases, with 12 bases between the two germline ends. Here the CDR3 DNA reads TGTGCCAGTAAAAGAACAGGAGTGAACACTGAAGCTTTCTTT. Protein: CASKRTGVNTEAFF.

CDR3 nucleotides: TGTGCCAGCAGTGTTTTCGCCTCCGGACAGAACTATGGCTACACCTTC. It codes for CASSVFASGQNYGYTF. This chain joins TRBV6-1 and TRBJ1-2; D may be TRBD1 (6 bases). Trimming stripped 4 bases from V and 2 bases from J, with 17 bases between. This CDR3 has 16 residues. The germline V gene encodes CDR1 MNHNS and CDR2 SASEGT.

This chain uses TRBV5-4 with TRBJ2-3; the match to TRBD2 covers 12 bases. Trimming took 2 bases from V and 3 from J; bases not matched to a gene: 4. This CDR3 is 16 amino acids long. Looked up from germline, CDR1 is SGHNT and CDR2 is YYREEE (reference sequence). The chain's CDR3 is CASSFPLAGGTDTQYF. For the CDR3, the DNA is TGTGCCAGCAGCTTTCCGCTAGCGGGGGGGACAGATACGCAGTATTTT.

The genes are TRBV30 and TRBJ1-1; no clear D. The V end lost 0 bases, the J end lost 1 base, and 9 bases lay between the germline ends. This CDR3 has 14 amino acids. CDR1 and CDR2 (germline): GTSNPN, SVGIG (reference sequence). The chain's CDR3 is CAWSVGGSNTEAFF. CDR3 DNA: TGTGCCTGGAGTGTAGGCGGGTCGAACACTGAAGCTTTCTTT.

The V and J genes are TRBV18 and TRBJ2-7, with TRBD1 matching over 8 bases. Germline lookup yields CDR1 KGHSH and CDR2 LQKENI. This CDR3 comprises 14 residues. V shed 1 base, J shed 1 base, and the junction held 0 bases outside the gene matches. The CDR3 sequence is CASSPRDRSYEQYF. CDR3 in DNA: TGTGCCAGCTCACCACGGGACAGGTCCTACGAGCAGTACTTC.

The chain recombines TRBV6-5 with TRBJ2-7; D is possibly TRBD2 (6 bases). Trimming shortened V by 6 bases and J by 3 bases, and 6 bases separated the two germline ends. Looked up from germline, CDR1 is MNHEY and CDR2 is SVGAGI. The CDR3 totals 11 residues. The CDR3 DNA is TGTGCCAGCAGAGCGGGCTACGAGCAGTACTTC. Translated: CASRAGYEQYF.

V gene TRBV4-2 combines with J gene TRBJ2-7, with 8 bases aligning to TRBD1. The germline V gene has CDR1 LGHNA and CDR2 YNFKEQ. V lost 2 bases, J lost 2 bases, and 2 bases stayed unmatched. The CDR3 consists of 14 residues. CDR3 loop: CASSQRTGPYEQYF. The DNA for the CDR3 is TGTGCCAGCAGCCAACGGACAGGGCCCTACGAGCAGTACTTC.

The chain combines TRBV29-1 with TRBJ2-7; 10 nucleotides align to TRBD1. CDR3 length equals 14 residues. V lost 6 bases and J lost 7; bases outside the gene matches: 12. The germline gives CDR1 SQVTM, CDR2 ANQGSEA. CDR3 nucleotides: TGCAGCGTGGGACCGGGACAGGGGTTGGGGGAGCAGTACTTC. Protein product: CSVGPGQGLGEQYF.

This chain uses TRBV30 with TRBJ1-5; 7 bases map to TRBD1. V was clipped by 2 bases and J by 0 bases; unmatched bases: 10. The CDR3 runs to 17 residues. Per germline, CDR1 GTSNPN and CDR2 SVGIG (reference sequence). The DNA for the CDR3 is TGTGCCTGGAGTCGACAGGGCCCCCTCTATAGCAATCAGCCCCAGCATTTT. It encodes CAWSRQGPLYSNQPQHF.

The gene calls are TRBV21-1 and TRBJ2-7; TRBD2 reflects the table's D call only, with no check against the DNA. TRBV21-1 represents a pseudogene. The CDR3 is 14 amino acids. The CDR3 loop reads CASSFDCFGPEQYF. CDR3 nucleotide sequence: TGTGCCAGCAGCTTTGACTGTTTCGGTCCCGAGCAGTACTTC.